This is a list of T cell receptor beta chains from one sample in a study of Graves' ophthalmopathy and Graves' hyperthyroidism. MiXCR, run by TCRdb on the multiplex PCR reads, gives a single entry per CDR3 protein. Among 500,000 to 700,000 distinct CDR3 sequences listed, about 20% were seen once. The sequenced sample was peripheral blood. The receptors were gathered from a young woman with stable Graves' hyperthyroidism. Some clones in this sample may be carry-over from other donors' samples. The CDR3 runs from the conserved cysteine through the conserved F or W. A D gene is named only where the DNA matches it firmly. Part of the rows lack a size; the others show once, few, many or a class for expanded clones.

abundance	v_gene	d_gene	j_gene	CDR3nt	CDR3aa
many	TRBV6-1	TRBD1	TRBJ2-7	TGTGCCAGCAGTGAAGAGGGGACAGGGGGCTACGAGCAGTACTTC	CASSEEGTGGYEQYF
many	TRBV20-1	NA	TRBJ1-2	TGCAGTGCTCACACACTCTGGAACTTCGGGGCCTATGGCTACACCTTC	CSAHTLWNFGAYGYTF
NA	TRBV24-1	NA	TRBJ1-1	TGTGCCACCAGTGGCCCCTCCACTGAAGCTTTCTTT	CATSGPSTEAFF
NA	TRBV19	NA	TRBJ1-2	TGTGCCAGTAGTCGGGTTCATACTAACTATGGCTACACCTTC	CASSRVHTNYGYTF
many	TRBV7-3	TRBD1	TRBJ1-3	TGTGCCAGCAGCCCAACCGGGACAGGGGCTGGAAACACCATATATTTT	CASSPTGTGAGNTIYF
few	TRBV29-1	NA	TRBJ2-6	TGCAGCGTAGCCGGGACCCCACCTTGGGCTGGGGCCAACGTCCTGACTTTC	CSVAGTPPWAGANVLTF
NA	TRBV20-1	TRBD2	TRBJ2-5	TGCAGTGCTCGCCCCACTAGCGGACAAGAGACCCAGTACTTC	CSARPTSGQETQYF
many	TRBV12-3/TRBV12-4	NA	TRBJ2-5	TGTGCCAGCAGTTTATCTCTCGTCGGGAGAGGTCGAGAGACCCAGTACTTC	CASSLSLVGRGRETQYF
many	TRBV12-3/TRBV12-4	NA	TRBJ2-7	TGTGCCAGTAGAACAGGTACAGGCTACGAGCAGTACTTC	CASRTGTGYEQYF
NA	TRBV7-9	NA	TRBJ2-7	TGTGCCAGCAGCTCGGACCGGGACGGATCCTACGAGCAGTACTTC	CASSSDRDGSYEQYF
few	TRBV25-1	NA	TRBJ2-5	TGTGCCAGCAGTACAAAGGTTCTAGCAGGGGAGACCCAGTACTTC	CASSTKVLAGETQYF
many	TRBV9	NA	TRBJ1-2	TGTGCCAGCAGCGTACAGGGTATTGATGGCTACACCTTC	CASSVQGIDGYTF
many	TRBV20-1	TRBD2	TRBJ2-7	TGCAGTGCTAGTCCGCGAGGTTGGGCGGGGGGCGGAGGCTACGAGCAGTACTTC	CSASPRGWAGGGGYEQYF
many	TRBV18	NA	TRBJ1-5	TGTGCCAGCTCACCGGGGGGCGGGGGCAATCAGCCCCAGCATTTT	CASSPGGGGNQPQHF
many	TRBV6-5	TRBD2	TRBJ2-5	TGTGCCAGCAGTCCCCTAGCGGATCAAAAAGAGACCCAGTACTTC	CASSPLADQKETQYF
many	TRBV2	NA	TRBJ1-6	TGTGCCAGCAGACCGCAGGGCCCTAATTCACCCCTCCACTTT	CASRPQGPNSPLHF
many	TRBV3-1	NA	TRBJ1-1	TGTGCCAGCAGCCGCACGGGGAGTACTGAAGCTTTCTTT	CASSRTGSTEAFF
few	TRBV6-5	NA	TRBJ2-5	TGTGCCAGCAGTTACTCGACCGGGATTACCCAAGAAAAGACCCAGTACTTC	CASSYSTGITQEKTQYF
many	TRBV12-3/TRBV12-4	TRBD1	TRBJ2-7	TGTGCCAGCAGTTTATACATTAGGACAGGGTCGTCCTACGAGCAGTACTTC	CASSLYIRTGSSYEQYF
NA	TRBV6-1	TRBD1	TRBJ1-1	TGTGCCACGACAGGGACGGCGAACACTGAAGCTTTCTTT	CATTGTANTEAFF
NA	TRBV20-1	NA	TRBJ1-5	TGCAGTGCTAGTCTTCAGGGAAGGGGTCAGCCCCAGCATTTT	CSASLQGRGQPQHF
many	TRBV10-3	NA	TRBJ2-7	TGTGCCATCAGGGGACAAGGAGGATACGAGCAGTACTTC	CAIRGQGGYEQYF
few	TRBV12-3/TRBV12-4	NA	TRBJ1-6	TGTGCCAGCAGTTTGGACCTTCGCCGATCACCCCTCCACTTT	CASSLDLRRSPLHF
NA	TRBV29-1	NA	TRBJ2-5	TGCACCGTCCTTGGGGACCAAGAGACCCAGTACTTC	CTVLGDQETQYF
many	TRBV2	NA	TRBJ1-2	TGTGCCAGCAGTGAAGCAGGGACGGGGGATGGCTACACCTTC	CASSEAGTGDGYTF
NA	TRBV6-1	NA	TRBJ2-2	TGTGCCAGCGAGGATAGGGGTAGAACCGGGGAGCTGTTTTTT	CASEDRGRTGELFF
many	TRBV6-1	TRBD1	TRBJ2-7	TGTGCCAGCAGTCCCGGGCAGGGGGTCTCCTACGAGCAGTACTTC	CASSPGQGVSYEQYF
few	TRBV3-1	TRBD1	TRBJ1-1	TGTGCCAGCAGCCTCCGGACAGGGAGGATGAACACTGAAGCTTTCTTT	CASSLRTGRMNTEAFF
many	TRBV20-1	NA	TRBJ2-5	TGCAGTGCTCGACAGGCAGGCTCACAAGAGACCCAGTACTTC	CSARQAGSQETQYF
few	TRBV6-1	NA	TRBJ2-5	TGTGCCAGCAGTGAAGAATCTCCCCAAGAGACCCAGTACTTC	CASSEESPQETQYF
NA	TRBV18	TRBD2	TRBJ2-7	TGTGCCAGCTCACCCTATGGACTAGCGGGGAGTCACGAGCAGTACTTC	CASSPYGLAGSHEQYF
NA	TRBV6-5	NA	TRBJ1-2	TGTGCCAGCAGTTACTCCTTGGAGTTCGCGCGCTACACCTTC	CASSYSLEFARYTF
many	TRBV19	NA	TRBJ2-2	TGTGCCAGTAGTATGGGCCAAACGAACACCGGGGAGCTGTTTTTT	CASSMGQTNTGELFF
many	TRBV25-1	TRBD1	TRBJ2-7	TGTGCCAGCAGAGCCGGGACAGGGACTACCTACGAGCAGTACTTC	CASRAGTGTTYEQYF
NA	TRBV20-1	NA	TRBJ2-5	TGCAGTGCTAGAGGAGGAAAAGAGACCCAGTACTTC	CSARGGKETQYF
once	TRBV6-1	TRBD1	TRBJ1-2	TGTGCCAGCAGCGCCAGGTGGCAGGGGGTCGATGGCTACACCTTC	CASSARWQGVDGYTF
many	TRBV20-1	NA	TRBJ2-7	TGCAGTGCTAGGCTTTCTTGGGAGCAGTACTTC	CSARLSWEQYF
many	TRBV19	NA	TRBJ1-2	TGTGCCAGTAGTATCCTCCTGACAACAAACTATGGCTACACCTTC	CASSILLTTNYGYTF
many	TRBV11-2	NA	TRBJ1-1	TGTGCCAGCAGCGCCATACAGGGAGTGGGCACTGAAGCTTTCTTT	CASSAIQGVGTEAFF
many	TRBV2	NA	TRBJ2-2	TGTGCCAGCAGTTTGACAAAAACCGGGGAGCTGTTTTTT	CASSLTKTGELFF
many	TRBV5-1	NA	TRBJ2-4	TGCGCCAGCAGCACCTACCTCGGACGCCGGGACATTCAGTACTTC	CASSTYLGRRDIQYF
NA	TRBV20-1	NA	TRBJ2-6	TGCAGTGCTAGAGATCCGTTCAGGGGTTCCGGGGCCAACGTCCTGACTTTC	CSARDPFRGSGANVLTF
many	TRBV28	NA	TRBJ1-2	TGTGCCAGCCGGCTAGGAGCTAACTATGGCTACACCTTC	CASRLGANYGYTF
many	TRBV10-3	TRBD1	TRBJ1-2	TGTGCCATCAGTCAAGACAGGGGGCCTGATGGCTACACCTTC	CAISQDRGPDGYTF
few	TRBV30	NA	TRBJ1-2	TGTGCCTGGAACGACGGCGACTATGGCTACACCTTC	CAWNDGDYGYTF
many	TRBV6-1	NA	TRBJ2-7	TGTGCCAGCAGTGAAGCGCGAGGGGCCCTATCCTACGAGCAGTACTTC	CASSEARGALSYEQYF
many	TRBV20-1	NA	TRBJ1-5	TGCAGTGCTAGAGAAGTAGGGCCACCCTCTTTGCCCCAGCATTTT	CSAREVGPPSLPQHF
NA	TRBV28	NA	TRBJ2-3	TGTGCCAGCAGTACTCCCTCCGGCCGCACAGATACGCAGTATTTT	CASSTPSGRTDTQYF
few	TRBV12-5	NA	TRBJ2-5	TGTGCTAGTGGTCAGAACCGGTCAGCCGGGGAGACCCAGTACTTC	CASGQNRSAGETQYF
NA	TRBV15	TRBD1	TRBJ2-7	TGTCCCACCAGCAGAGGCCGGGACAGCTTCTCCTACGAGCAGTACTTC	CPTSRGRDSFSYEQYF
few	TRBV6-1	NA	TRBJ1-3	TGTGCCAGCAGTGATACTTTCTCTGGAAACACCATATATTTT	CASSDTFSGNTIYF
many	TRBV6-8	NA	TRBJ2-6	TGTGCCAGCAGGTCCCCCACCTCTAGTGGCCGCTCTGGGGCCAACGTCCTGACTTTC	CASRSPTSSGRSGANVLTF
many	TRBV5-1	TRBD1	TRBJ2-7	TGCGCCAGCAGCTTGGCGGACAGGATATACGAGCAGTACTTC	CASSLADRIYEQYF
NA	TRBV11-2	TRBD2	TRBJ2-2	TGTGCCAGCAGCCGCGGACTAGCCCCGAACACCGGGGAGCTGTTTTTT	CASSRGLAPNTGELFF
many	TRBV7-3	TRBD2	TRBJ2-2	TGTGCCAGCAGCTTGTTAGCCCCGACTAGCGGGCACACCGGGGAGCTGTTTTTT	CASSLLAPTSGHTGELFF